This is a list of T cell receptor beta chains from one sample in a study of shared clonotypes between healthy human individuals. Using immunoSEQ multiplex PCR, the repertoire was profiled, and TCRdb retains in-frame clones only, with some absent. The sample holds about 610,000 clones; roughly 96% are singletons and the top ten take less than 0.13%. The sequenced material came from naive CD8+ T cells sorted from blood. The receptors were gathered from a woman in her twenties or thirties in good health. Each CDR3 is given with its conserved first and last residue. Fields, in order: clone size, V gene, J gene, D gene, CDR3 protein, CDR3 DNA. The D gene is left open where the match is weak. The size entry is marked missing in some rows and otherwise reads once, few, many or a size class.

clone size: .
V gene: TRBV11-2
J gene: TRBJ2-1
D gene: .
CDR3 protein: CASNPRGSSYNEQFF
CDR3 DNA: TGTGCCAGCAACCCCCGGGGGAGCTCCTACAATGAGCAGTTCTTC

clone size: few
V gene: TRBV6-5
J gene: TRBJ1-1
D gene: .
CDR3 protein: CASNGQLNTEAFF
CDR3 DNA: TGTGCCAGCAACGGACAGTTGAACACTGAAGCTTTCTTT

clone size: .
V gene: TRBV2
J gene: TRBJ1-5
D gene: TRBD1
CDR3 protein: CASRPGQNQPQHF
CDR3 DNA: TGTGCCAGCAGGCCGGGACAGAATCAGCCCCAGCATTTT

clone size: .
V gene: TRBV2
J gene: TRBJ2-3
D gene: TRBD1
CDR3 protein: CASGTGGYGQYF
CDR3 DNA: TGTGCCAGCGGGACAGGGGGATACGGGCAGTATTTT

clone size: .
V gene: TRBV7-9
J gene: TRBJ2-5
D gene: .
CDR3 protein: CASSPSGWSSETQYF
CDR3 DNA: TGTGCCAGCAGCCCCTCGGGCTGGAGTTCGGAGACCCAGTACTTC

clone size: .
V gene: TRBV13
J gene: TRBJ2-1
D gene: .
CDR3 protein: CASSVYNEQFF
CDR3 DNA: TGTGCCAGCAGCGTATACAATGAGCAGTTCTTC

clone size: .
V gene: TRBV27
J gene: TRBJ2-5
D gene: .
CDR3 protein: CASSLGVLGGSVETQYF
CDR3 DNA: TGTGCCAGCAGTCTTGGAGTCCTCGGGGGCTCGGTGGAGACCCAGTACTTC

clone size: .
V gene: TRBV7-9
J gene: TRBJ2-2
D gene: .
CDR3 protein: CASSLEQGAWRDTGELFF
CDR3 DNA: TGTGCCAGCAGCTTGGAGCAGGGAGCTTGGCGCGACACCGGGGAGCTGTTTTTT

clone size: .
V gene: TRBV5-4
J gene: TRBJ2-7
D gene: .
CDR3 protein: CASSIGGYEQYF
CDR3 DNA: TGTGCCAGCAGCATCGGTGGCTACGAGCAGTACTTC

clone size: .
V gene: TRBV9
J gene: TRBJ2-1
D gene: .
CDR3 protein: CASSVEEVGANNEQFF
CDR3 DNA: TGTGCCAGCAGCGTCGAAGAAGTAGGGGCTAACAATGAGCAGTTCTTC

clone size: .
V gene: TRBV13
J gene: TRBJ2-1
D gene: .
CDR3 protein: CASSLGGNEQFF
CDR3 DNA: TGTGCCAGCAGCTTAGGTGGTAATGAGCAGTTCTTC

clone size: .
V gene: TRBV6-1
J gene: TRBJ2-3
D gene: TRBD2
CDR3 protein: CASSEEPGTSGSYTQYF
CDR3 DNA: TGTGCCAGCAGTGAAGAACCCGGGACTAGCGGGAGTTATACGCAGTATTTT

clone size: .
V gene: TRBV5-1
J gene: TRBJ2-3
D gene: .
CDR3 protein: CASSLVGGTTDTQYF
CDR3 DNA: TGCGCCAGCAGCTTGGTGGGTGGGACCACAGATACGCAGTATTTT

clone size: .
V gene: TRBV7-3
J gene: TRBJ2-2
D gene: .
CDR3 protein: CASSSDSYTGELFF
CDR3 DNA: TGTGCCAGCAGCTCGGACAGCTACACCGGGGAGCTGTTTTTT

clone size: .
V gene: TRBV27
J gene: TRBJ2-7
D gene: TRBD2
CDR3 protein: CASSTLAGGSYEQYF
CDR3 DNA: TGTGCCAGCAGTACACTAGCGGGAGGGTCCTACGAGCAGTACTTC

clone size: .
V gene: TRBV7-5
J gene: TRBJ2-7
D gene: .
CDR3 protein: CVRSWTVLTYEQYF
CDR3 DNA: TGTGTCAGAAGCTGGACAGTTCTAACCTACGAGCAGTACTTC

clone size: .
V gene: TRBV5-6
J gene: TRBJ2-7
D gene: .
CDR3 protein: CASSLVSSYEQYF
CDR3 DNA: TGTGCCAGCAGCTTGGTCAGCTCCTACGAGCAGTACTTC

clone size: .
V gene: TRBV29-1
J gene: TRBJ2-7
D gene: .
CDR3 protein: CSVASSGTYSSYEQYF
CDR3 DNA: TGCAGCGTTGCTTCTTCAGGGACTTACAGCTCCTACGAGCAGTACTTC

clone size: .
V gene: TRBV9
J gene: TRBJ2-7
D gene: TRBD1
CDR3 protein: CASSVDGTGAGEQYF
CDR3 DNA: TGTGCCAGCAGCGTAGATGGGACAGGGGCGGGGGAGCAGTACTTC

clone size: once
V gene: TRBV27
J gene: TRBJ2-7
D gene: .
CDR3 protein: CASSLLPGASYEQYF
CDR3 DNA: TGTGCCAGCAGTTTATTACCGGGAGCCTCCTACGAGCAGTACTTC

clone size: .
V gene: TRBV19
J gene: TRBJ1-1
D gene: .
CDR3 protein: CASSMGGHLNTEAFF
CDR3 DNA: TGTGCCAGTAGTATGGGAGGGCACTTGAACACTGAAGCTTTCTTT

clone size: .
V gene: TRBV7-9
J gene: TRBJ2-7
D gene: .
CDR3 protein: CASSPLLGIGSYEQYF
CDR3 DNA: TGTGCCAGCAGCCCCCTCCTAGGGATCGGGTCCTACGAGCAGTACTTC

clone size: .
V gene: TRBV5-6
J gene: TRBJ2-7
D gene: .
CDR3 protein: CASSLVGGNSYEQYF
CDR3 DNA: TGTGCCAGCAGCTTGGTTGGTGGGAACTCCTACGAGCAGTACTTC

clone size: .
V gene: TRBV27
J gene: TRBJ2-7
D gene: .
CDR3 protein: CASSLEGGYEQYF
CDR3 DNA: TGTGCCAGCAGCCTGGAAGGGGGCTACGAGCAGTACTTC

clone size: .
V gene: TRBV6-5
J gene: TRBJ1-1
D gene: .
CDR3 protein: CASSYSILGARVAFF
CDR3 DNA: TGTGCCAGCAGTTACTCGATCCTGGGCGCTCGGGTAGCTTTCTTT

clone size: .
V gene: TRBV5-6
J gene: TRBJ2-2
D gene: .
CDR3 protein: CASSLEGGRELFF
CDR3 DNA: TGTGCCAGCAGCTTGGAGGGAGGCCGGGAGCTGTTTTTT

clone size: .
V gene: TRBV7-9
J gene: TRBJ1-1
D gene: .
CDR3 protein: CASSLGHYNTEAFF
CDR3 DNA: TGTGCCAGCAGCCTCGGACATTACAACACTGAAGCTTTCTTT

clone size: .
V gene: TRBV5-1
J gene: TRBJ2-7
D gene: .
CDR3 protein: CASSNGIHYEQYF
CDR3 DNA: TGCGCCAGCTCCAATGGGATTCACTACGAGCAGTACTTC

clone size: .
V gene: TRBV28
J gene: TRBJ1-5
D gene: TRBD1
CDR3 protein: CASRSDRVEEQPQHF
CDR3 DNA: TGTGCCAGCAGGTCCGACAGGGTAGAGGAACAGCCCCAGCATTTT

clone size: once
V gene: TRBV5-1
J gene: TRBJ2-7
D gene: .
CDR3 protein: CASSGPPSAEQYF
CDR3 DNA: TGCGCCAGCAGCGGGCCTCCCTCCGCCGAGCAGTACTTC

clone size: .
V gene: TRBV6-6
J gene: TRBJ2-7
D gene: .
CDR3 protein: CASSYSGPGAMDEQYF
CDR3 DNA: TGTGCCAGCAGTTACTCCGGGCCAGGAGCTATGGACGAGCAGTACTTC